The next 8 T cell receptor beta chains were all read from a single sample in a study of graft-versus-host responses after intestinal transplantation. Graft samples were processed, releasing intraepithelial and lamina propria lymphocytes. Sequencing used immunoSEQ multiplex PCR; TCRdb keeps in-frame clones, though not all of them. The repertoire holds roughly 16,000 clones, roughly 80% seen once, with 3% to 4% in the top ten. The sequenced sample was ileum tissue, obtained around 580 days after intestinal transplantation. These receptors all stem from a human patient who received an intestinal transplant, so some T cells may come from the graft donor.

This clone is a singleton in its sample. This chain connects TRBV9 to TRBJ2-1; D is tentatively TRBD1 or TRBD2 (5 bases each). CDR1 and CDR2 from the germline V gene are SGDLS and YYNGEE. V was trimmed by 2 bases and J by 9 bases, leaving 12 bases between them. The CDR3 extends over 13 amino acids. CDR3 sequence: CASSVTPGSEQFF. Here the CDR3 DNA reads TGTGCCAGCAGCGTGACACCAGGGAGTGAGCAGTTCTTC.

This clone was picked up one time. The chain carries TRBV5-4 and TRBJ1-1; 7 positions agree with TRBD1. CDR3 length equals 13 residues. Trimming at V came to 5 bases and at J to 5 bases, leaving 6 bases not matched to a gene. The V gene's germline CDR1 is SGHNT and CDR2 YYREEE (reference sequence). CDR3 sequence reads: CASRVQGGTEAFF. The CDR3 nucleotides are TGTGCCAGCAGAGTTCAGGGGGGGACTGAAGCTTTCTTT.

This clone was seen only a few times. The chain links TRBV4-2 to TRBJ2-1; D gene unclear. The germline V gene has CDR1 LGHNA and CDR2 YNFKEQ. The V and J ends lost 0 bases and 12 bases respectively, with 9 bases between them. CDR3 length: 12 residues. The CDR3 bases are TGTGCCAGCAGCCAAGAAGGCCTCTGGCAGTTCTTC. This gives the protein CASSQEGLWQFF.

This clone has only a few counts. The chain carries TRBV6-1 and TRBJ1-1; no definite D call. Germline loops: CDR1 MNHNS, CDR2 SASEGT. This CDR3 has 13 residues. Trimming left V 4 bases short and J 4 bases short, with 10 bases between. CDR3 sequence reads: CASSGGLFTEAFF. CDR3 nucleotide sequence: TGTGCCAGCAGTGGAGGACTGTTCACTGAAGCTTTCTTT.

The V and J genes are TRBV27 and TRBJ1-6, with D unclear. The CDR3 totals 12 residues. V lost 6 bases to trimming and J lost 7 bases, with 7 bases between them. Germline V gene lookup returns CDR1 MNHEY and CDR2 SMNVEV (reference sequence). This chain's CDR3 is CASSLINSPLHF. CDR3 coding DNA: TGTGCCAGCAGCCTTATCAATTCACCCCTCCACTTT.

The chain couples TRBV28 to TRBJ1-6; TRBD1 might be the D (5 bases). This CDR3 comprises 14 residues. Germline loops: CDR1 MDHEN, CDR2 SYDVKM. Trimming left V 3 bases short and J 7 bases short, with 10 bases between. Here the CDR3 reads CASSLDTENSPLHF. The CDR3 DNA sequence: TGTGCCAGCAGTTTGGACACGGAGAATTCACCCCTCCACTTT. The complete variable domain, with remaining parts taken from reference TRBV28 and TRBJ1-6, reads DVKVTQSSRYLVKRTGEKVFLECVQDMDHENMFWYRQDPGLGLRLIYFSYDVKMKEKGDIPEGYSVSREKKERFSLILESASTNQTSMYLCASSLDTENSPLHFGNGTRLTVT.

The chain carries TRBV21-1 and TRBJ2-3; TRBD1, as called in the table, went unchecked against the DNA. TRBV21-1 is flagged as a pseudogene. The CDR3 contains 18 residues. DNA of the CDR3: TGTGCCAGCAGCAAAGTGGGGGTAGCGGGACAGGGGCCAGATACGCAGTATTTT. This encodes CASSKVGVAGQGPDTQYF.

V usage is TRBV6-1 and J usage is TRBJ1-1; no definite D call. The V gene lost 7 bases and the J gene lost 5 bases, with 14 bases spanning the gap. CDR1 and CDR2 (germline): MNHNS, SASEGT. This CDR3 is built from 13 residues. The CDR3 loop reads CASKAGLGTEAFF. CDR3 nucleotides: TGTGCCAGCAAAGCAGGTCTGGGGACTGAAGCTTTCTTT.